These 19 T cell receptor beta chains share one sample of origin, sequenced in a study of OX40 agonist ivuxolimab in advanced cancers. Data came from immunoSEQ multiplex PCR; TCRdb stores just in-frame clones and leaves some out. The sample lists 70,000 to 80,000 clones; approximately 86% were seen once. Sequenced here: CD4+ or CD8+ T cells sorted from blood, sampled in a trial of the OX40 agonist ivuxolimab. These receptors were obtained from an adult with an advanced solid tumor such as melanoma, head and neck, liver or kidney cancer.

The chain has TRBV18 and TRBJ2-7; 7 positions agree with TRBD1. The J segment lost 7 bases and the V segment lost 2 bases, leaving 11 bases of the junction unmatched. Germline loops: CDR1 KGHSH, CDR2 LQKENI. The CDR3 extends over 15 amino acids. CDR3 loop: CASSPSRQGDGEQYF. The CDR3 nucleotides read TGTGCCAGCTCACCAAGCCGACAGGGCGACGGAGAGCAGTACTTC.

The CDR3, as DNA: TGTGCCAGCAGGTCGGGGGCTGCCTACGAGCAGTACTTC. Protein sequence: CASRSGAAYEQYF. The chain joins TRBV28 to TRBJ2-7; D could derive from TRBD1 or TRBD2 (6 bases each). Germline assignment: CDR1 MDHEN and CDR2 SYDVKM. Trimming pared 6 bases from V and 2 bases from J, leaving 11 bases between. The CDR3 is 13 amino acids.

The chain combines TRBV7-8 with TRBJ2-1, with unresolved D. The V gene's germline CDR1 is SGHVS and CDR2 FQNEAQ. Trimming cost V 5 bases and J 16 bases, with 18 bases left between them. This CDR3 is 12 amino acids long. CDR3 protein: CASSLIMGTPFF. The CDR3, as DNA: TGTGCCAGCAGCCTAATTATGGGCACACCATTCTTC.

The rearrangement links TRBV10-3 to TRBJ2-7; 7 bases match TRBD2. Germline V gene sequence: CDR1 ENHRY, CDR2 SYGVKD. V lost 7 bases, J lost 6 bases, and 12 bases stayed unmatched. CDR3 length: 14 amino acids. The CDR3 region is CAIKRGGQALEQYF. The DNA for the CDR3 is TGTGCCATCAAGCGGGGAGGTCAGGCACTCGAGCAGTACTTC.

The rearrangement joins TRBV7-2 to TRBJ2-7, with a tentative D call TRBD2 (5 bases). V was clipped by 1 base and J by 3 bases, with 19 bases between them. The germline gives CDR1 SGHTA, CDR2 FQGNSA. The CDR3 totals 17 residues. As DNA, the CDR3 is TGTGCCAGCAGCTTAGTATCCTCGCGGGCGACTATCTACGAGCAGTACTTC. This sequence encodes CASSLVSSRATIYEQYF.

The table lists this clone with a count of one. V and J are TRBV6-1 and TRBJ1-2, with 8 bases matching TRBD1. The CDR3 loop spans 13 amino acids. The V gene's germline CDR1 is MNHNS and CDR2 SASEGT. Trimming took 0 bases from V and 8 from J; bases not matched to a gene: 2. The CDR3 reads CASSEADRAGYTF. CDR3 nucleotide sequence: TGTGCCAGCAGTGAAGCGGACAGGGCGGGCTACACCTTC.

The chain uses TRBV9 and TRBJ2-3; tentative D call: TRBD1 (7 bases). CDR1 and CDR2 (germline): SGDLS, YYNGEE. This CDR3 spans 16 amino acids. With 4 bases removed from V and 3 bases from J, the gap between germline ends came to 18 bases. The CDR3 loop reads CASSPRRRGPTDTQYF. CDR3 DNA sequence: TGTGCCAGCAGCCCTCGAAGGAGGGGGCCGACAGATACGCAGTATTTT.

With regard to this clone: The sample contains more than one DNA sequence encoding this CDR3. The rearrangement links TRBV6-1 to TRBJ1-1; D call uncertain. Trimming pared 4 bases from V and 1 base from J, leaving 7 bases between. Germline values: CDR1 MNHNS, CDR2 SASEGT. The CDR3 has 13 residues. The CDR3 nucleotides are TGTGCCAGCAGTGGGCAGGAGAACACTGAAGCTTTCTTT. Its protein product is CASSGQENTEAFF.

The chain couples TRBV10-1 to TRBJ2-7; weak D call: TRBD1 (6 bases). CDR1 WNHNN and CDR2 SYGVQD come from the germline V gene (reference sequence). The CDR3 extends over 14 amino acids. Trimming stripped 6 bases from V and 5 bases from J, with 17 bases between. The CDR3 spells CASRPTGPPNEQYF. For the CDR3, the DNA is TGCGCCAGCAGACCCACAGGGCCCCCTAACGAGCAGTACTTC.

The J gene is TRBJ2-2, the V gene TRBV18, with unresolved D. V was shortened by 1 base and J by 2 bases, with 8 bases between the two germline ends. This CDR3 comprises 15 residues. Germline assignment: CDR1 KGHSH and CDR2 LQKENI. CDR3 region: CASSPQNRNTGELFF. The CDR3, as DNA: TGTGCCAGCTCACCACAGAACAGAAACACCGGGGAGCTGTTTTTT.

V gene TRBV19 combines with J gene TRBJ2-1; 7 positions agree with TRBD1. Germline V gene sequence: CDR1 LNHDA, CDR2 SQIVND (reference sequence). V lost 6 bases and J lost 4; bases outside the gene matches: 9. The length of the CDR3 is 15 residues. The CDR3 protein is CASSAEGQTYNEQFF. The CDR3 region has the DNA TGTGCCAGTAGCGCAGAGGGACAGACGTACAATGAGCAGTTCTTC.

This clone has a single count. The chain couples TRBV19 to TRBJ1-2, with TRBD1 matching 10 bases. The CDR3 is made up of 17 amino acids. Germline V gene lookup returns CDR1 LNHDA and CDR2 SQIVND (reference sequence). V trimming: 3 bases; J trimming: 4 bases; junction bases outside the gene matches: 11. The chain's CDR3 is CASSISSGTGVPYGYTF. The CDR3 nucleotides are TGTGCCAGTAGTATTTCTTCCGGGACAGGGGTACCCTATGGCTACACCTTC.

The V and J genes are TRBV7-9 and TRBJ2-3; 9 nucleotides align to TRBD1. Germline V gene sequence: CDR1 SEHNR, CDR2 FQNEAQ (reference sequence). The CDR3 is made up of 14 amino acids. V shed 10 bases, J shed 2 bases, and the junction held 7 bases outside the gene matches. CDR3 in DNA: TGTGCCATTTTACAGGGGGCCTACACAGATACGCAGTATTTT. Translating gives CAILQGAYTDTQYF.

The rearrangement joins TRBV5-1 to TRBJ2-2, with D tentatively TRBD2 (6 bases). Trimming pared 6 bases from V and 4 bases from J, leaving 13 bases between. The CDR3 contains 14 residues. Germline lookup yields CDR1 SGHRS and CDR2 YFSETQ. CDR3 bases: TGCGCCAGCAAAACTAGCCTTGGCACCGGGGAGCTGTTTTTT. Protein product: CASKTSLGTGELFF.

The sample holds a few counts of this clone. The CDR3 DNA is TGTGCCAGCAGTCCACAAGGTCCCCACAGGAGCTACGAGCAGTACTTC. It codes for CASSPQGPHRSYEQYF. The chain is built from TRBV28 and TRBJ2-7, with D maybe TRBD1 (5 bases). The CDR3 length is 16 residues. V gave up 5 bases and J gave up 3 bases, with 20 bases separating them. The germline gives CDR1 MDHEN, CDR2 SYDVKM.

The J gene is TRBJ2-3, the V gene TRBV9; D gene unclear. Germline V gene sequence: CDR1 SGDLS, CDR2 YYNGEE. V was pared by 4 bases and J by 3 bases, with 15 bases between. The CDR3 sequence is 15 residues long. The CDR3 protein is CASSPLVSWTDTQYF. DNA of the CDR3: TGTGCCAGCAGCCCCCTTGTGAGTTGGACAGATACGCAGTATTTT.

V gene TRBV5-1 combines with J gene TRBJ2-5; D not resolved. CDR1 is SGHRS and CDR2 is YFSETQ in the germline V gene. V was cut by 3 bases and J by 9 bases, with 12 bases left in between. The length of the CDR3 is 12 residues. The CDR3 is CASSSPPMAQYF. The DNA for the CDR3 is TGCGCCAGCAGCTCACCCCCCATGGCCCAGTACTTC.

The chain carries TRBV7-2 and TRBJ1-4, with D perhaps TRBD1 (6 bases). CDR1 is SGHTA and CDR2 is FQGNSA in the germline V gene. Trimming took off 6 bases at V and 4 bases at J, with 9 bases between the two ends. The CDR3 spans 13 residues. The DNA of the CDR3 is TGTGCCAGCAGTCAACAGGGTAATGAAAAACTGTTTTTT. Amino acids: CASSQQGNEKLFF.

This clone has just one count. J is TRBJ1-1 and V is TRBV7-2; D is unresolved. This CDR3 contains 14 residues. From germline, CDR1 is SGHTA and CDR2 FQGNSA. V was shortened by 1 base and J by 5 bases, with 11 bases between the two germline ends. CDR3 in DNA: TGTGCCAGCAGCTTAGGGGAGGGAGAAACTGAAGCTTTCTTT. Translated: CASSLGEGETEAFF.